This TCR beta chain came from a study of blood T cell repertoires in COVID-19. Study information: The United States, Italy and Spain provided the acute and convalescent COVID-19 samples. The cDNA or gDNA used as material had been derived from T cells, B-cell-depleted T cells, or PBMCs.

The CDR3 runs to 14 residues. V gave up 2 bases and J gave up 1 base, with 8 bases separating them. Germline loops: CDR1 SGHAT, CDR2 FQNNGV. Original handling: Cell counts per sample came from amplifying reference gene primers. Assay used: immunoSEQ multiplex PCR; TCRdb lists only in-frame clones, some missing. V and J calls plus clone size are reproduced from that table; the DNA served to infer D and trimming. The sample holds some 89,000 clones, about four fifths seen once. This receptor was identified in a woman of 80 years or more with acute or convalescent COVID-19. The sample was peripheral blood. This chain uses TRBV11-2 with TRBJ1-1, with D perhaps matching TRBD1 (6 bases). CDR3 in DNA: TGTGCCAGCAGCTTACAGGGACAGAACACTGAAGCTTTCTTT. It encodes CASSLQGQNTEAFF.